This T cell receptor beta chain was documented in a study of CD8 T cells in ankylosing spondylitis. As regards this clonotype: The antigen remains undetermined.

TCRdb reanalysed the 5' RACE reads using MiXCR and keeps one entry per CDR3 protein. The sample includes 120,000 to 150,000 distinct CDR3 sequences, more than 7% of them seen just once. General study findings and limits: Apparently characteristic of ankylosing spondylitis blood was a TCR beta motif (roughly eight highly homologous variants).

Sequencing input: synovial fluid, either unsorted or a sorted T cell fraction (not recorded which). This receptor was taken from a male donor with ankylosing spondylitis.

CDR3 protein: CASSQQSGSTDTQYF. For the CDR3, the DNA is TGTGCCAGCAGCCAACAATCAGGGAGTACAGATACGCAGTATTTT. This rearrangement joins TRBV7-2 to TRBJ2-3; D possibly uses TRBD1 or TRBD2 (5 bases each). The CDR3 has 15 amino acids. Trimming cost V 5 bases and J 3 bases, with 15 bases left between them. Per germline, CDR1 SGHTA and CDR2 FQGNSA.